This entry lists 14 T cell receptor beta chains sequenced from one sample in a study of cytomegalovirus exposure and HLA in healthy donors. The PCR employed 60 Vbeta primers together with 13 Jbeta primers. Sequencing was performed with immunoSEQ multiplex PCR; in TCRdb, only in-frame clones are kept and a portion is missing. The sample has fewer than 85,000 clones, and its top ten clones hold about an eighth. The sequencing input was PBMCs. These receptors were collected from a man aged 50 to 60 in good health and CMV-seropositive.

The rearrangement uses TRBV6-5 and TRBJ1-2, with D perhaps TRBD1 (5 bases). V lost 5 bases and J lost 2, with 9 bases in between. The CDR3 has 13 amino acids. The V gene's germline CDR1 is MNHEY and CDR2 SVGAGI. The CDR3 DNA sequence: TGTGCCAGCAGTGACAGTGAGAACTATGGCTACACCTTC. This translates into CASSDSENYGYTF.

The chain carries TRBV6-5 and TRBJ2-3; D possibly corresponds to TRBD1 (6 bases). Trimming stripped 5 bases from V and 0 bases from J, with 12 bases between. The length of the CDR3 is 15 residues. Germline CDR1 MNHEY, CDR2 SVGAGI. DNA for the CDR3: TGTGCCAGCAGTAACAGGGCAATGAGCACAGATACGCAGTATTTT. Its protein product is CASSNRAMSTDTQYF.

The chain links TRBV5-6 to TRBJ2-2; the D gene is possibly TRBD1 (6 bases). The germline V gene has CDR1 SGHDT and CDR2 YYEEEE. V lost 3 bases to trimming and J lost 2 bases, with 17 bases between them. This CDR3 comprises 17 residues. The CDR3 coding sequence is TGTGCCAGCAGCTACTCCCGGGACATACTCAACACCGGGGAGCTGTTTTTT. This codes for CASSYSRDILNTGELFF.

The chain combines TRBV9 with TRBJ2-7; tentatively, D is TRBD2 (5 bases). The V gene lost 2 bases and the J gene lost 1 base, with 10 bases spanning the gap. The germline V gene encodes CDR1 SGDLS and CDR2 YYNGEE. The CDR3 sequence is 14 residues long. CDR3 in amino acids: CASSVGGPSYEQYF. DNA of the CDR3: TGTGCCAGCAGCGTGGGCGGGCCTTCCTACGAGCAGTACTTC. Full variable domain (rest looked up from reference TRBV9 and TRBJ2-7): DSGVTQTPKHLITATGQRVTLRCSPRSGDLSVYWYQQSLDQGLQFLIQYYNGEERAKGNILERFSAQQFPDLHSELNLSSLELGDSALYFCASSVGGPSYEQYFGPGTRLTVT.

The V gene is TRBV4-1, the J gene TRBJ2-7; 10 bases match TRBD2. J lost 4 bases, V lost 9 bases, and 21 bases had no gene match. The CDR3 loop spans 18 amino acids. The germline V gene encodes CDR1 MGHRA and CDR2 YSYEKL. The CDR3 nucleotides are TGCGCCAGTACCCGAGGGACAGGTGGACTAGCGGACAAGTACGAGCAGTACTTC. This gives the protein CASTRGTGGLADKYEQYF.

The chain links TRBV6-1 to TRBJ1-1, with D hard to call. V shed 1 base and J shed 10 bases, with 13 bases lying between them. CDR1 and CDR2 (germline): MNHNS, SASEGT. This CDR3 has 13 amino acids. CDR3 protein: CASSEGLEARAFF. The CDR3 DNA sequence: TGTGCCAGCAGTGAAGGATTAGAGGCCCGAGCTTTCTTT.

In the case of this clone: Within the sample, other DNA sequences also encode this same CDR3. The chain joins TRBV6-6 to TRBJ1-1; TRBD1 might be the D (5 bases). Germline V gene lookup returns CDR1 MNHNY and CDR2 SVGAGI (reference sequence). Between the trimmed V and J ends, which lost 5 bases and 1 base, there was a span of 11 bases. The CDR3 sequence is 14 residues long. CDR3 region: CASSPKRGNTEAFF. The CDR3 bases are TGTGCCAGCAGTCCGAAAAGGGGGAACACTGAAGCTTTCTTT.

This chain uses TRBV7-9 with TRBJ2-1, with D perhaps TRBD1 (5 bases). CDR3 size: 17 residues. CDR1 and CDR2 (germline): SEHNR, FQNEAQ (reference sequence). Between the trimmed V and J ends, which lost 5 bases and 2 bases, there was a span of 19 bases. The CDR3 DNA reads as TGTGCCAGCAGCCCCCCCTACAGGACGGTTACCTACAATGAGCAGTTCTTC. Translating gives CASSPPYRTVTYNEQFF.

The V call is TRBV6-1, the J call TRBJ1-6; possible D gene TRBD1, 5 bases. Deletions cut 4 bases from V and 8 bases from J, with 18 bases between. CDR1 MNHNS and CDR2 SASEGT come from the germline V gene. The CDR3 sequence is 16 residues long. The CDR3 region is CASSGDSRPGDSPLHF. CDR3 in DNA: TGTGCCAGCAGTGGGGACTCACGTCCTGGGGATTCACCCCTCCACTTT.

This sequence joins TRBV11-3 and TRBJ2-3, with TRBD2 matching 8 bases. Germline V gives CDR1 SGHNT, CDR2 YENEEA. J gave up 2 bases and V 4 bases, and 14 bases lay outside the gene matches. This CDR3 region has 18 residues. CDR3 protein: CASSSRGSSGFHTDTQYF. CDR3 nucleotides: TGTGCCAGCAGCTCAAGGGGCTCTAGCGGGTTTCACACAGATACGCAGTATTTT.

V gene TRBV6-6 combines with J gene TRBJ2-3, with a weak D call TRBD2 (5 bases). This CDR3 has 15 amino acids. Germline V CDR1 and CDR2: MNHNY, SVGAGI (reference sequence). With 0 bases removed from V and 1 base from J, the gap between germline ends came to 8 bases. For the CDR3, the DNA is TGTGCCAGCAGTTACTCGAGGGAACGCACAGATACGCAGTATTTT. Translated: CASSYSRERTDTQYF.

V gene TRBV6-5 combines with J gene TRBJ1-5; weak D call: TRBD1 (5 bases). Trimming cost V 6 bases and J 3 bases, with 12 bases left between them. This CDR3 is built from 14 residues. Germline V gene lookup returns CDR1 MNHEY and CDR2 SVGAGI. The CDR3 here is CASRLDNSNQPQHF. CDR3 nucleotide sequence: TGTGCCAGCAGACTGGACAATTCCAATCAGCCCCAGCATTTT.

The genes are TRBV28 and TRBJ2-5; TRBD1 is a possible D gene (5 bases). Per the germline V gene, CDR1 is MDHEN and CDR2 is SYDVKM. The length of the CDR3 is 14 residues. The V and J ends lost 5 bases and 5 bases respectively, with 15 bases between them. Here the CDR3 DNA reads TGTGCCAGCAGTAAGGGTGTGGGGCAGGAGACCCAGTACTTC. Translating it yields CASSKGVGQETQYF.

The gene calls are TRBV21-1 and TRBJ2-6; the tabulated D call, TRBD1, remains unverified against the DNA. TRBV21-1 is labeled a pseudogene. CDR3 length equals 16 residues. CDR3 bases: TGTGCCAACCCAGGGGAAGGAGACTCTGGGGCCAACGTCCTGACTTTC. This gives the protein CANPGEGDSGANVLTF.